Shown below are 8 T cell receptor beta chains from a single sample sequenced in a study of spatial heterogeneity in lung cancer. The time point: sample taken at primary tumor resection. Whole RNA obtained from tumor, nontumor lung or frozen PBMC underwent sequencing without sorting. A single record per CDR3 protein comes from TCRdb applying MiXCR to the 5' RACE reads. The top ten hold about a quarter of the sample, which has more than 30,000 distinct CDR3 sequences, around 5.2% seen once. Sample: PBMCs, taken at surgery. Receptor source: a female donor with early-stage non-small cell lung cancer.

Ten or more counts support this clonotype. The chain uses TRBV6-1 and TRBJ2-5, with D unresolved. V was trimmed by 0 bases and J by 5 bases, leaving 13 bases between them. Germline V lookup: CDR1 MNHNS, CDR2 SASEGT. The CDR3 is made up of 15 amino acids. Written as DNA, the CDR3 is TGTGCCAGCAGTGAAGCGAAGGGAAAGAGTGAGACCCAGTACTTC. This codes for CASSEAKGKSETQYF.

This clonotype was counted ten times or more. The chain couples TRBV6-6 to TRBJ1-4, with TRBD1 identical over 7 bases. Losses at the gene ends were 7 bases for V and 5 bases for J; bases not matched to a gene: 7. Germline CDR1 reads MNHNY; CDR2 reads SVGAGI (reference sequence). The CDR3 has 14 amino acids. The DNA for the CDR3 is TGTGCCAGCAAGGTGACAGGGCAAAATGAAAAACTGTTTTTT. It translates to CASKVTGQNEKLFF.

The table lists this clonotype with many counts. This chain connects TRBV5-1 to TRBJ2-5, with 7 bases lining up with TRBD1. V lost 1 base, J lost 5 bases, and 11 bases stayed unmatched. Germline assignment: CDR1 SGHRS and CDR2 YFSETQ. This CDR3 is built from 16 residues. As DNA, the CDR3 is TGCGCCAGCAGCTTGACCCCCTCCGGGACAGCGGAGACCCAGTACTTC. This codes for CASSLTPSGTAETQYF.

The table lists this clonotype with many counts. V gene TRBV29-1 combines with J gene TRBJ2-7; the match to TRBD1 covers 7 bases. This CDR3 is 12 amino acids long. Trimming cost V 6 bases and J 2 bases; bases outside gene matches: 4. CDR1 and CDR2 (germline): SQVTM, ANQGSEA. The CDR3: CSVLTGPYEQYF. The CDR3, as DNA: TGCAGCGTCTTGACAGGGCCCTACGAGCAGTACTTC.

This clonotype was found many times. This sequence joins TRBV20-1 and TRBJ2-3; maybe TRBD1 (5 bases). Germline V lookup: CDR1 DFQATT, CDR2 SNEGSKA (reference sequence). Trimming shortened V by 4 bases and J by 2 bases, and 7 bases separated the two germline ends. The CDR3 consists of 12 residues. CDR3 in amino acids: CSAIRDTDTQYF. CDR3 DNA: TGCAGTGCTATCAGGGACACAGATACGCAGTATTTT.

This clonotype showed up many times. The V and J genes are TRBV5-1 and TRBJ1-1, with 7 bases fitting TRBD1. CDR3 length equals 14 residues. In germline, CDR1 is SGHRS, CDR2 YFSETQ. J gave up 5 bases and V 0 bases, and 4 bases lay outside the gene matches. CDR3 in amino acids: CASSLGQGHTEAFF. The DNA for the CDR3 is TGCGCCAGCAGCTTGGGACAGGGTCATACTGAAGCTTTCTTT.

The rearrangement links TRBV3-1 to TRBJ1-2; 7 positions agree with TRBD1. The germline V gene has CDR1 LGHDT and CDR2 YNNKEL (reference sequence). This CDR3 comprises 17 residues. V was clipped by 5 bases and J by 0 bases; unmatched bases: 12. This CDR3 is CASSETVPGQTNYGYTF. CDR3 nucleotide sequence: TGTGCCAGCAGCGAAACCGTTCCGGGACAGACTAACTATGGCTACACCTTC.

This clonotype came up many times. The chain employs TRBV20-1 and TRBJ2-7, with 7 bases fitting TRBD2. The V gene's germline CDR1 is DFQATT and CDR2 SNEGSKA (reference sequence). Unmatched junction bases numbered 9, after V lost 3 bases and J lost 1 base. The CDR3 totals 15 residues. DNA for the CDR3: TGCAGTGCTAGGGGGGACTACCAGCAGTCCTACGAGCAGTACTTC. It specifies CSARGDYQQSYEQYF.